Here is one T cell receptor (beta chain) with its context. Its specificity is not known. This record comes from a study of cytomegalovirus exposure and HLA in healthy donors. Points from the study as a whole: DRB1 showed the most TCR associations and HLA-C the fewest in a later analysis, as rates varied by HLA locus. Being productive about 87% or about 30% of the time was typical of most TCR beta V segments in an earlier analysis. In a later analysis, parvovirus B19, influenza, CMV and Epstein-Barr virus appeared linked to several top co-occurrence clusters.

PCR employed 60 Vbeta and 13 Jbeta primers. Clones were read by immunoSEQ multiplex PCR, and TCRdb kept only the in-frame ones, dropping some. The repertoire holds 110,000 or so clones, about 74% seen once, with 2% to 3% in the top ten. After removal of 2 bases from V and 4 bases from J, the junction contained 15 bases not matched to a gene. The CDR3 extends over 20 amino acids. Germline-derived CDR1 and CDR2 are SNHLY and FYNNEI. V usage is TRBV2 and J usage is TRBJ2-2; 11 nucleotides align to TRBD2. The sample was PBMCs. The TCR was taken from a female donor in good health and CMV-seronegative. The chain's CDR3 is CASSENSSSGGLGATGELFF. CDR3 DNA sequence: TGTGCCAGCAGTGAAAATTCATCTAGCGGGGGGCTCGGGGCCACCGGGGAGCTGTTTTTT.